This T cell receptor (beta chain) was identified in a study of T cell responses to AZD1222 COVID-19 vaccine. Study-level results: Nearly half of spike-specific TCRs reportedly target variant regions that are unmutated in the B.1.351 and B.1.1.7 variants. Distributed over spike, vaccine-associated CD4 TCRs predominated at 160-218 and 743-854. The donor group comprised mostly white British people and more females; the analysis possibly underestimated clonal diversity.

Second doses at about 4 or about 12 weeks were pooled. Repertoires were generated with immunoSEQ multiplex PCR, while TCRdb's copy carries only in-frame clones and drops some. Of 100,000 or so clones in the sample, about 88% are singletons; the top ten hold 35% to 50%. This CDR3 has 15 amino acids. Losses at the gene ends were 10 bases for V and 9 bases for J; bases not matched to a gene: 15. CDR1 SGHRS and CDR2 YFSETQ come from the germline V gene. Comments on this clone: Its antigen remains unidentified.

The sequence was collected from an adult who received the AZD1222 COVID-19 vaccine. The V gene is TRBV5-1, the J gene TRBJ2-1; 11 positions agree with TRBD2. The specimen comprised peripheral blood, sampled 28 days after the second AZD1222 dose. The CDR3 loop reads CAAGRGLAGGGEQFF. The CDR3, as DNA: TGCGCCGCCGGAAGGGGGCTAGCGGGAGGTGGTGAGCAGTTCTTC.